This TCR beta chain stems from a study of memory CD4+ T cells and cytomegalovirus serostatus. There are 11 residues in the CDR3. Germline V CDR1 and CDR2: SEHNR, FQNEAQ (reference sequence). V gave up 7 bases and J gave up 0 bases, with 1 base separating them. This clone was seen once. Its antigen is as yet unknown. The sort gate was single viable CD3+CD4+CD8-CD45RO+ cells for memory CD4+ T cells. The protocol was immunoSEQ multiplex PCR, while the TCRdb copy is restricted to in-frame clones and leaves out a portion. The table shows 55,000 or so clones, with about 80% occurring only once. Study-level results: CD4+ memory repertoires contained about 40% of the roughly 160 reported CMV TCRbeta sequences.

Sequencing used memory CD4+ T cells from blood. The receptor comes from an adult in good health and CMV-seropositive. The rearrangement uses TRBV7-9 and TRBJ2-1, with unresolved D. The CDR3 nucleotides are TGTGCCAGCACCTCCTACAATGAGCAGTTCTTC. Translation: CASTSYNEQFF. The whole variable domain, remainder taken from reference TRBV7-9 and TRBJ2-1, is DTGVSQNPRHKITKRGQNVTFRCDPISEHNRLYWYRQTLGQGPEFLTYFQNEAQLEKSRLLSDRFSAERPKGSFSTLEIQRTEQGDSAMYLCASTSYNEQFFGPGTRLTVL.